This TCR beta chain was sequenced during a study of blood T cell repertoires in COVID-19. The assay was immunoSEQ multiplex PCR, and TCRdb's table has in-frame clones only and misses some. The sample shows more than 200,000 clones, 80% to 85% of them seen only once. The TCR comes from a man aged 60 to 69 with acute or convalescent COVID-19. The material sequenced was peripheral blood.

As DNA, the CDR3 is TGCGCCAGCGCCCCCATAGCGGGGGGGGTGGGAAATGAGCAGTTCTTC. Amino acids: CASAPIAGGVGNEQFF. The gene calls are TRBV5-1 and TRBJ2-1, with 11 bases matching TRBD2. CDR3 length: 16 residues. CDR1 and CDR2 (germline): SGHRS, YFSETQ. Trimming cost V 7 bases and J 7 bases; bases outside gene matches: 13. Filled out from reference TRBV5-1 and TRBJ2-1, the complete variable domain reads KAGVTQTPRYLIKTRGQQVTLSCSPISGHRSVSWYQQTPGQGLQFLFEYFSETQRNKGNFPGRFSGRQFSNSRSEMNVSTLELGDSALYLCASAPIAGGVGNEQFFGPGTRLTVL.